This TCR beta chain was identified during a study of naive and memory T cell subsets (dated 2017 in TCRdb). Concerning the study at large: The figure summarizing the skin biopsy and whole blood samples listed roughly ten blood donors, 7 tuberculin skin test biopsies and 3 saline control biopsies. PCR2 was typically performed as a SYBR Green qPCR that was stopped at a set threshold, although end-point PCR (roughly 6 cycles) could be used instead for low-input samples.

This clonotype has ten or more counts. Its antigen specificity is not known. No quality values exist for individual bases; no much larger clone is one base distant. The method was 5' RACE. The ligated cDNA was amplified in four rounds of PCR with nested alpha and beta constant region primers together with the SP2 primer. For the blood and skin samples, reverse transcription of TCR RNA was done with SuperScript IV along with alpha and beta constant region primers. An oligonucleotide carrying the Illumina SP2 primer and a UMI was ligated to the cDNA 3' end using T4 RNA ligase 1. To prevent hairpin formation, the 12-nucleotide UMI was made up of two random hexamers with an eight-base spacer between them. From the second PCR onward, TCR alpha and beta chain libraries were processed separately, and dual indexing was applied for multiplexing. After pooling, the indexed libraries were analyzed by capillary electrophoresis and sequenced on either an Illumina MiSeq or NextSeq. PhiX DNA at about 5-8% was spiked into libraries to increase base diversity and improve cluster recognition. The study's processing was this. UMIs were extracted from read 2 by Demultiplexor and combined with the TCR sequence from read 1, and reads were split according to sample indices. Decombinator identified V and J genes and V-J junctions and gave each TCR a five-part identifier that included V and J deletions. Collapsinator relied on UMIs to correct both sequencing errors and PCR amplification heterogeneity, producing a UMI-based abundance for each TCR. CDR3Translator turned identifiers into nucleotide sequence, translated the nucleotide sequence into amino acids, and pulled out CDR3 regions based on terminal motifs. After normalization to the amount of input RNA, the error-corrected alpha and beta TCR counts from blood and from skin were compared. Using fastp trimming at Q25 and MiXCR clonotype assembly, TCRdb reanalyzed the public sequencing data and kept in-frame beta chains. Here each entry gathers all rows of one CDR3 protein and keeps the most common genes and DNA. These V and J calls rely on TCRdb rather than the paper's analysis. The sample table contains about 48,000 distinct CDR3 sequences; only one count was recorded for about 4.5% of them. The ten largest account for around 0.8% of the sample.

Results the study describes overall, beyond this receptor: The RNA-based method was acknowledged as potentially sensitive to TCR transcript changes with T cell activation and differentiation.

CDR1 is given as MNHEY and CDR2 as SVGEGT, both from the germline V gene. The CDR3 runs 14 residues from the cysteine to the phenylalanine. Only the CDR3 DNA stays, 42 bases, in frame from base 1. Between the V and J ends, shortened by 2 bases and 2 bases respectively, the junction contains 7 bases. The study reported a robust and sensitive protocol to amplify, sequence and analyze TCRs, based on 3' ligation of a UMI-containing oligonucleotide to TCR cDNA. Whole blood analysis involved drawing around 2.5 ml of peripheral blood from adult healthy volunteers into Tempus tubes and then extracting RNA following the manufacturer's instructions. Before reverse transcription, total RNA that had not been cell sorted was treated with RQ1 DNase, with a target input of about 1 to 1,100 ng. Libraries were prepared from skin biopsies and whole blood to test how robust the pipeline was in samples where T cells are a minority population.

The clonotype comes from a female donor in good health. The chain uses TRBV6-2 or TRBV6-3 and TRBJ1-5; no D segment can be confidently identified. The CDR3 sequence is CASSYVGGNQPQHF. The nucleotides are TGTGCCAGCAGTTACGTCGGCGGCAATCAGCCCCAGCATTTT.